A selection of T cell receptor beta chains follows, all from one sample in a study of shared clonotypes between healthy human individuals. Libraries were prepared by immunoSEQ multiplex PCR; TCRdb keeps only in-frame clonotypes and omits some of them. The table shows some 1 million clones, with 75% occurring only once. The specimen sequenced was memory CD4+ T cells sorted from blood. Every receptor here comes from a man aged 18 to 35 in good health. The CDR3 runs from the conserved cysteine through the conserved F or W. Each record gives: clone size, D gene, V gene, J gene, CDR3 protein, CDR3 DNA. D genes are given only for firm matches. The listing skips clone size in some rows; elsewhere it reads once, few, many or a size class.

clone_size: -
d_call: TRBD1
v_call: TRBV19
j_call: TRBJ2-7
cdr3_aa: CASSIYGTGPYEQYF
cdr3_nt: TGTGCCAGTAGTATCTACGGGACAGGACCCTACGAGCAGTACTTC

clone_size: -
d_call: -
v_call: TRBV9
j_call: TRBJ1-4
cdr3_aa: CASSAGTGPANEKLFF
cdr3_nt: TGTGCCAGCAGCGCGGGAACAGGGCCGGCTAATGAAAAACTGTTTTTT

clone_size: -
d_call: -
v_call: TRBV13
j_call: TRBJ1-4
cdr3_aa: CASSTRGHEKLFF
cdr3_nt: TGTGCCAGCAGCACCAGAGGGCATGAAAAACTGTTTTTT

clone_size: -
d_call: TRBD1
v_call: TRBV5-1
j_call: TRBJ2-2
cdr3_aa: CASSWTGGGGELFF
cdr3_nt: TGCGCCAGCAGCTGGACAGGGGGTGGCGGGGAGCTGTTTTTT

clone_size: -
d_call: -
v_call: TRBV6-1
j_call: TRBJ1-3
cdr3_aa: CASSEQPGIGNTIYF
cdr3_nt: TGTGCCAGCAGCGAACAGCCAGGAATTGGAAACACCATATATTTT

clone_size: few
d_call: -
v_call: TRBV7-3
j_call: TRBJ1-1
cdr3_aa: CASSYSMNTEAFF
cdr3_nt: TGTGCCAGCAGCTACTCAATGAACACTGAAGCTTTCTTT

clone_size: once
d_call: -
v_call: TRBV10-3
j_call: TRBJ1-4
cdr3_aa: CAISNPGEGEKLFF
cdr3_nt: TGTGCCATCAGTAATCCAGGGGAAGGGGAAAAACTGTTTTTT

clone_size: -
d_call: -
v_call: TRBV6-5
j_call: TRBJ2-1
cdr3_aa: CASSRGSPYNEQFF
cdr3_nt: TGTGCCAGCAGTCGGGGGAGTCCCTACAATGAGCAGTTCTTC

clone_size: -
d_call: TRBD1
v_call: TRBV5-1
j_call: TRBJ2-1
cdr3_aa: CASSLRTGQGGEQFF
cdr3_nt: TGCGCCAGCAGCTTGAGGACAGGGCAAGGGGGTGAGCAGTTCTTC

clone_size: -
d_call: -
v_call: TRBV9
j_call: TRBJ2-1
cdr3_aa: CASSVALSNEQFF
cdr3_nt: TGTGCCAGCAGCGTAGCGCTCTCCAATGAGCAGTTCTTC

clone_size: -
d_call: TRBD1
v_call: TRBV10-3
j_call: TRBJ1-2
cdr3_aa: CAISETGDYGYTF
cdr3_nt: TGTGCCATCAGCGAGACAGGGGACTATGGCTACACCTTC

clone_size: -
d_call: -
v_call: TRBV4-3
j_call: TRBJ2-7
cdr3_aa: CASSQEVDSRRYEQYF
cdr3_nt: TGCGCCAGCAGCCAAGAGGTGGATAGTAGAAGATACGAGCAGTACTTC

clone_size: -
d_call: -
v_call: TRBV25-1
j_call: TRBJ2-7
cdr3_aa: CASSLYTNEQYF
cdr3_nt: TGTGCCAGCAGTTTATACACGAACGAGCAGTACTTC

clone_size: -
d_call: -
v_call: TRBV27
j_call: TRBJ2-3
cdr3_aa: CASSQQGTDTQYF
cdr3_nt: TGTGCCAGCAGTCAGCAGGGCACAGATACGCAGTATTTT

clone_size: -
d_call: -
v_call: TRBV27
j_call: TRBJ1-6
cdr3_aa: CASSPGTGWDSPLHF
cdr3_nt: TGTGCCAGCAGTCCCGGGACGGGATGGGATTCACCCCTCCACTTT

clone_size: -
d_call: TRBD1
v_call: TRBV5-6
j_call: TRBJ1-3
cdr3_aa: CASSQGQTSGNTIYF
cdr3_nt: TGTGCCAGCAGCCAGGGACAGACCTCTGGAAACACCATATATTTT